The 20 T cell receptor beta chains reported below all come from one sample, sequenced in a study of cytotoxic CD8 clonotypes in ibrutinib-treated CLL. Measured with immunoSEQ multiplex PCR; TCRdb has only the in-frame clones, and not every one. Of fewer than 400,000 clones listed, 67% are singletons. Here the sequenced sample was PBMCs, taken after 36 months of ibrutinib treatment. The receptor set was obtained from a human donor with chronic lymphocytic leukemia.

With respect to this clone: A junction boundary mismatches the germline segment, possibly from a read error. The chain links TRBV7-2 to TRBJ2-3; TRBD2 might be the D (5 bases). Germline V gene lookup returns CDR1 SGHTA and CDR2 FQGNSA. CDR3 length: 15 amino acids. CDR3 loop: CASSLAGLYTDTQYF. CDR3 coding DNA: TGTGCCAGCAGCCTAGCTGGGTTATACACAGATACGCAGTATTTT.

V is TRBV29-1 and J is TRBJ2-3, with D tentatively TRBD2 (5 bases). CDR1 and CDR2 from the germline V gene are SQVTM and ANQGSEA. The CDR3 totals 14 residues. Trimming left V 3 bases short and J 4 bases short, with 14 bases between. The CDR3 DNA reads TGCAGCGTTGACGGACTGAGGAATTCAGATACGCAGTATTTT. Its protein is CSVDGLRNSDTQYF.

The CDR3: CASSPSRTRWDEQFF. The DNA of the CDR3 is TGTGCCAGCAGTCCTTCAAGGACTCGGTGGGATGAGCAGTTCTTC. The gene calls are TRBV27 and TRBJ2-1; possibly TRBD2 for D (5 bases). This CDR3 contains 15 residues. The V and J ends lost 5 bases and 8 bases respectively, with 19 bases between them. Germline CDR1 reads MNHEY; CDR2 reads SMNVEV (reference sequence).

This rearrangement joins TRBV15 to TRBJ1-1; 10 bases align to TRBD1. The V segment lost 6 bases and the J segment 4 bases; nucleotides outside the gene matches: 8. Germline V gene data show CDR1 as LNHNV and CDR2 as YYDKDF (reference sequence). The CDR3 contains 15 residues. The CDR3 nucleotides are TGTGCCACCAGGGATCCGGACAGGGGGGCCACTGAAGCTTTCTTT. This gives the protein CATRDPDRGATEAFF.

In DNA form, the CDR3 reads TGTGCCAGCAGTTACACGAGTCTCCAAAGCACAGATACGCAGTATTTT. Residues: CASSYTSLQSTDTQYF. This rearrangement joins TRBV6-6 to TRBJ2-3; the D is unclear. Germline lookup yields CDR1 MNHNY and CDR2 SVGAGI (reference sequence). Trimming took off 2 bases at V and 0 bases at J, with 12 bases between the two ends. CDR3 length equals 16 residues.

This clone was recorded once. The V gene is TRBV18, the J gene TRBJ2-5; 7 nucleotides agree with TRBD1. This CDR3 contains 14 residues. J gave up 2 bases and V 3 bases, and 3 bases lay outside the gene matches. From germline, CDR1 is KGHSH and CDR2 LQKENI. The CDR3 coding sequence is TGTGCCAGCTCACCGAGGGACAGACAAGAGACCCAGTACTTC. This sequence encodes CASSPRDRQETQYF.

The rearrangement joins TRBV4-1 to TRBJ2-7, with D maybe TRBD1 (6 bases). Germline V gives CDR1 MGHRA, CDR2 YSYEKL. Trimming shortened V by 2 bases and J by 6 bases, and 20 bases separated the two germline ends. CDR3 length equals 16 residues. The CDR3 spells CASSQRAGIGRGEQYF. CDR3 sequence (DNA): TGCGCCAGCAGCCAAAGGGCCGGGATAGGCAGGGGCGAGCAGTACTTC.

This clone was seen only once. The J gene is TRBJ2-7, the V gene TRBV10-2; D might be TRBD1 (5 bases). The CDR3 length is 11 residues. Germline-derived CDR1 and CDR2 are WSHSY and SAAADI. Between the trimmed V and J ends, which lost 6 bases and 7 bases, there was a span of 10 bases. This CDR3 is CASSRVGEQYF. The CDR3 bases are TGCGCCAGCAGCAGGGTGGGTGAGCAGTACTTC.

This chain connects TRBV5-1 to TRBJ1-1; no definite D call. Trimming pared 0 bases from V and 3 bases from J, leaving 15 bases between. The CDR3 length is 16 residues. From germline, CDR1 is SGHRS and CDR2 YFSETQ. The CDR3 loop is CASSLAPRVRYTEAFF. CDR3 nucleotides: TGCGCCAGCAGCTTGGCCCCCCGAGTGAGATACACTGAAGCTTTCTTT.

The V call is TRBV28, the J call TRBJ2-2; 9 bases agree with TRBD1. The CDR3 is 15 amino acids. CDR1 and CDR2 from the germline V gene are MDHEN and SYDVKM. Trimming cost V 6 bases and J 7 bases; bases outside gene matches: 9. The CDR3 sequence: CASRFTGTGFGELFF. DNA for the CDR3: TGTGCCAGCAGATTTACCGGGACAGGGTTCGGGGAGCTGTTTTTT. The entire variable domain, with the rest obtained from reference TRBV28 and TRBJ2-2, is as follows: DVKVTQSSRYLVKRTGEKVFLECVQDMDHENMFWYRQDPGLGLRLIYFSYDVKMKEKGDIPEGYSVSREKKERFSLILESASTNQTSMYLCASRFTGTGFGELFFGEGSRLTVL.

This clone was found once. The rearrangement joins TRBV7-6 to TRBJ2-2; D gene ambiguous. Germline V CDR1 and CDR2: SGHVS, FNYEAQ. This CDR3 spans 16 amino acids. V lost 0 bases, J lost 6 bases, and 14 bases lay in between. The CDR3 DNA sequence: TGTGCCAGCAGCTTAGCCCCGGGCAATTACGCCGGGGAGCTGTTTTTT. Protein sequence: CASSLAPGNYAGELFF.

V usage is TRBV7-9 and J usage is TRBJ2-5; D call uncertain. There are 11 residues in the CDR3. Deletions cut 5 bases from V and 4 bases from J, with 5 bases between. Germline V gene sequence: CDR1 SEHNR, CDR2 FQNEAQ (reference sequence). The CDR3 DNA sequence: TGTGCCAGCAGCATAACAGAGACCCAGTACTTC. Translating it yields CASSITETQYF.

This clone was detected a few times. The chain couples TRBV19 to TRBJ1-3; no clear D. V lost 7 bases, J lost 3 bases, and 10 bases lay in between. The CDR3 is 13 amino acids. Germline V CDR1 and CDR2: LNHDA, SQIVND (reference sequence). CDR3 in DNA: TGTGCCAGTATCCCGGGCCTTGGAAACACCATATATTTT. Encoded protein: CASIPGLGNTIYF.

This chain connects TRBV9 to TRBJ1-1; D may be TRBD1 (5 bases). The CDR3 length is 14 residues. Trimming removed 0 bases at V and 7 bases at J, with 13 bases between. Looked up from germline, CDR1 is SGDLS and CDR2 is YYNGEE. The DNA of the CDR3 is TGTGCCAGCAGCGTAGCTTCGGGACTGGGTGAAGCTTTCTTT. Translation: CASSVASGLGEAFF.

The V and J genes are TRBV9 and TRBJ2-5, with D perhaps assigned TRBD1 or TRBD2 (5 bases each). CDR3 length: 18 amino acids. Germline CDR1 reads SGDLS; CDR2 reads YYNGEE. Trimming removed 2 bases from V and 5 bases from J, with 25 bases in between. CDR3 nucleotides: TGTGCCAGCAGCGTCACCTCCACCGGCAGGGAGCGTCTGGAGACCCAGTACTTC. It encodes CASSVTSTGRERLETQYF.

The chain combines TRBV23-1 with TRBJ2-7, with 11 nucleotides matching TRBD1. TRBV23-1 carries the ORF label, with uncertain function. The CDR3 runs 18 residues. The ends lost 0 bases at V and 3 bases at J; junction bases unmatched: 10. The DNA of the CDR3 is TGCGCCAGCAGTCAATCGGGACCGGGACAGGGGGTATTCTACGAGCAGTACTTC. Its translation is CASSQSGPGQGVFYEQYF.

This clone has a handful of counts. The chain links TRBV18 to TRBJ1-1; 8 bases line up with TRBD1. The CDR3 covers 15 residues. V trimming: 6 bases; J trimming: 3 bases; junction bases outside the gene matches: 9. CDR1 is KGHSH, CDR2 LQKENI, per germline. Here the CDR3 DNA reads TGTGCCAGCTCCGCCAGACAGGGGTGGGACACTGAAGCTTTCTTT. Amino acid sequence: CASSARQGWDTEAFF.

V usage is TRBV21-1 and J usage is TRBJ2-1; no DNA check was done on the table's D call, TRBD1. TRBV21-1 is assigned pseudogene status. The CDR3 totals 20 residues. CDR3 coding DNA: TGTGCCAGCAACCCCTACCCCACAGGGTTACGAAGACGTGGGGAGAATGAGCAGTTCTTC. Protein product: CASNPYPTGLRRRGENEQFF.

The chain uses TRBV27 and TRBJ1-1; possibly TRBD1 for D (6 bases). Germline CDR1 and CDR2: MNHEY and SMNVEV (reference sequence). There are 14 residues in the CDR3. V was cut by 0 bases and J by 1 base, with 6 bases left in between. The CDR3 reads CASSLSRGNTEAFF. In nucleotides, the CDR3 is TGTGCCAGCAGTTTATCCAGGGGGAACACTGAAGCTTTCTTT.

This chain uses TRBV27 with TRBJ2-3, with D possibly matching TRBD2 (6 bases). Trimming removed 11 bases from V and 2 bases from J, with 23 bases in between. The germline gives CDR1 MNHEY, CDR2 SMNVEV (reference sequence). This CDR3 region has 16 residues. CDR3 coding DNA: TGTGCCTACCTTGGAGGGTTTAGCAGGGACACAGATACGCAGTATTTT. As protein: CAYLGGFSRDTDTQYF.